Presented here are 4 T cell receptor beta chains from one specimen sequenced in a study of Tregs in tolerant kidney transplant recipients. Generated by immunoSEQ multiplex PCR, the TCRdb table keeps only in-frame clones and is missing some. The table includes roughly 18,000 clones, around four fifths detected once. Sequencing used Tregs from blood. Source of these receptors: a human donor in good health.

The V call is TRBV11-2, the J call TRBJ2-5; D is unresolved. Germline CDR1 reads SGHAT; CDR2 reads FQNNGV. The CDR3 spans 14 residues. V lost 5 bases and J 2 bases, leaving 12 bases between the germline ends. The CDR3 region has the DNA TGTGCCAGCAGCCCATCTTGGGCACAAGAGACCCAGTACTTC. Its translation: CASSPSWAQETQYF.

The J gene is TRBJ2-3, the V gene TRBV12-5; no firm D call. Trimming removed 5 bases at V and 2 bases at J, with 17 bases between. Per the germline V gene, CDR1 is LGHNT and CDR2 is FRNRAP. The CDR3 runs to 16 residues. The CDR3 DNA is TGTGCTAGTGGTGGCCCTTCGGGCAGCCTCACAGATACGCAGTATTTT. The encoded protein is CASGGPSGSLTDTQYF.

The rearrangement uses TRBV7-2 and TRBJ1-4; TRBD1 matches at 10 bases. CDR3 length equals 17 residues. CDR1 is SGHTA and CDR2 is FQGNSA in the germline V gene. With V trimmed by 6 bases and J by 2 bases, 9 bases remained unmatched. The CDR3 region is CASRGGQGTATNEKLFF. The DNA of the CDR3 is TGTGCCAGCAGGGGGGGACAGGGGACCGCTACTAATGAAAAACTGTTTTTT.

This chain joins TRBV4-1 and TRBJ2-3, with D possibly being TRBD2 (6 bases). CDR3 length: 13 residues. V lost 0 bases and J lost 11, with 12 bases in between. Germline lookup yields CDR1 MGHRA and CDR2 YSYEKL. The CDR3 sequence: CASSQDMGSGQYF. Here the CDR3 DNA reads TGCGCCAGCAGCCAAGATATGGGTAGCGGGCAGTATTTT.